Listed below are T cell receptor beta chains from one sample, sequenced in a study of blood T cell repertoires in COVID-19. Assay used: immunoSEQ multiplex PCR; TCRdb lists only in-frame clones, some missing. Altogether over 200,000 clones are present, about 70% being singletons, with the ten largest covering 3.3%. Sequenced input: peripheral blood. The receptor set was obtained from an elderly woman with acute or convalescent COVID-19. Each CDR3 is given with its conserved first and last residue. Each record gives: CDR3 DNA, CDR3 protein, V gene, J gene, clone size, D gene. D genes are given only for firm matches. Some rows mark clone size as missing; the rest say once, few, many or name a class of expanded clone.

CDR3 DNA: TGTGCCAGCAGCGTCGGCGGTGTGAACACTGAAGCTTTCTTT
CDR3 protein: CASSVGGVNTEAFF
V gene: TRBV9
J gene: TRBJ1-1
clone size: few
D gene: .

CDR3 DNA: TGTGCCAGCTCACAAGATGAGGGACAGAGCTACGAGCAGTACTTC
CDR3 protein: CASSQDEGQSYEQYF
V gene: TRBV18
J gene: TRBJ2-7
clone size: once
D gene: TRBD1

CDR3 DNA: TGTGCCAGCAGCCCAGGACAGTCTCTGGGGGCCAACGTCCTGACTTTC
CDR3 protein: CASSPGQSLGANVLTF
V gene: TRBV2
J gene: TRBJ2-6
clone size: once
D gene: .

CDR3 DNA: TGTGCCAGCAGCCAAGATATTGGGGGCGTGGGCGGCTACACCTTC
CDR3 protein: CASSQDIGGVGGYTF
V gene: TRBV14
J gene: TRBJ1-2
clone size: .
D gene: .

CDR3 DNA: TGTGCCAGCAGTTTAGAGGTGATGAACACTGAAGCTTTCTTT
CDR3 protein: CASSLEVMNTEAFF
V gene: TRBV28
J gene: TRBJ1-1
clone size: .
D gene: .

CDR3 DNA: TGCGCCAGCAGCTTGGCCGGGGCTAGCGGGAGTACGATTGAGCAGTTCTTC
CDR3 protein: CASSLAGASGSTIEQFF
V gene: TRBV5-1
J gene: TRBJ2-1
clone size: .
D gene: TRBD2

CDR3 DNA: TGTGCCAGCAGCTTAGCGACGACGGGGGGGTATGGCTACACCTTC
CDR3 protein: CASSLATTGGYGYTF
V gene: TRBV7-2
J gene: TRBJ1-2
clone size: .
D gene: .

CDR3 DNA: TGTGCCTGGAAACAACAGGGCCAAAGTCAGCCCCAGCATTTT
CDR3 protein: CAWKQQGQSQPQHF
V gene: TRBV30
J gene: TRBJ1-5
clone size: many
D gene: .

CDR3 DNA: TGTGCCAGTAGTATGGGGCGCCGGAACACTGAAGCTTTCTTT
CDR3 protein: CASSMGRRNTEAFF
V gene: TRBV19
J gene: TRBJ1-1
clone size: .
D gene: .

CDR3 DNA: TGTGCCAGCAGCGGACAGTCCCGGAATGAAAAACTGTTTTTT
CDR3 protein: CASSGQSRNEKLFF
V gene: TRBV2
J gene: TRBJ1-4
clone size: .
D gene: .

CDR3 DNA: TGCGCCAGCAGCCGGGGACAGGGGAGCACAGATACGCAGTATTTT
CDR3 protein: CASSRGQGSTDTQYF
V gene: TRBV5-1
J gene: TRBJ2-3
clone size: .
D gene: TRBD1

CDR3 DNA: TGCGCCAGCAGCTTGGCCCTGACTAGCGGCCGCGGGGAGCTGTTTTTT
CDR3 protein: CASSLALTSGRGELFF
V gene: TRBV5-1
J gene: TRBJ2-2
clone size: .
D gene: TRBD2

CDR3 DNA: TGTGCCAGCAGCATCGGACTAGCGGGGGTCGGGGATACGCAGTATTTT
CDR3 protein: CASSIGLAGVGDTQYF
V gene: TRBV5-6
J gene: TRBJ2-3
clone size: .
D gene: TRBD2

CDR3 DNA: TGTGCCATCACGAGACAGGGCACCGGGGAGCTGTTTTTT
CDR3 protein: CAITRQGTGELFF
V gene: TRBV10-3
J gene: TRBJ2-2
clone size: .
D gene: TRBD1

CDR3 DNA: TGCGCCAGCAGCCATTCCCCGGGACTACAAGAGACCCAGTACTTC
CDR3 protein: CASSHSPGLQETQYF
V gene: TRBV4-1
J gene: TRBJ2-5
clone size: .
D gene: TRBD2

CDR3 DNA: TGTGCCAGCAGCTCGCCCACGACTAGCCTGCACTACGAGCAGTACTTC
CDR3 protein: CASSSPTTSLHYEQYF
V gene: TRBV5-4
J gene: TRBJ2-7
clone size: .
D gene: TRBD2

CDR3 DNA: TGTGCCAGCAGTTACGAACAGGGCTCCTATGGCTACACCTTC
CDR3 protein: CASSYEQGSYGYTF
V gene: TRBV6-5
J gene: TRBJ1-2
clone size: once
D gene: .

CDR3 DNA: TGTGCCAGCAGTGAATCTGGTCAAGCGGGCGCGAGGGGCTACACCTTC
CDR3 protein: CASSESGQAGARGYTF
V gene: TRBV6-1
J gene: TRBJ1-2
clone size: .
D gene: .

CDR3 DNA: TGTGCCATCAGTGGTTGGGAAGGGGACTACGAGCAGTACTTC
CDR3 protein: CAISGWEGDYEQYF
V gene: TRBV10-3
J gene: TRBJ2-7
clone size: once
D gene: .

CDR3 DNA: TGCGCCAGCAGTGGACAGTCCTACAATGAGCAGTTCTTC
CDR3 protein: CASSGQSYNEQFF
V gene: TRBV10-1
J gene: TRBJ2-1
clone size: .
D gene: .

CDR3 DNA: TGTGCCAGTTCCCTAGGGGCCCAGTACTTC
CDR3 protein: CASSLGAQYF
V gene: TRBV2
J gene: TRBJ2-5
clone size: .
D gene: .

CDR3 DNA: TGCGCCAGCAGTGCCCAGCGGGAGGTCACCGGGGAGCTGTTTTTT
CDR3 protein: CASSAQREVTGELFF
V gene: TRBV10-1
J gene: TRBJ2-2
clone size: .
D gene: TRBD2

CDR3 DNA: TGTGCCACCAGCAGAGTGGGCAGTCCCGGGGAGCTGTTTTTT
CDR3 protein: CATSRVGSPGELFF
V gene: TRBV15
J gene: TRBJ2-2
clone size: .
D gene: .

CDR3 DNA: TGTGCCAGCAGCCCCAGGGCAGTGAACACCGGGGAGCTGTTTTTT
CDR3 protein: CASSPRAVNTGELFF
V gene: TRBV11-2
J gene: TRBJ2-2
clone size: .
D gene: .

CDR3 DNA: TGTGCCAGCAGCTCCCCCCTTACCTTC
CDR3 protein: CASSSPLTF
V gene: TRBV3-1/TRBV3-2
J gene: TRBJ1-2
clone size: .
D gene: .

CDR3 DNA: TGTGCCAGCAGTGAATATCACTGGGGGACTACCATCAATGAGCAGTTCTTC
CDR3 protein: CASSEYHWGTTINEQFF
V gene: TRBV6-1
J gene: TRBJ2-1
clone size: .
D gene: TRBD2

CDR3 DNA: TGTGCCAGCAGCTTAAGATCGGGACTAGCGGCAGGCACAGATACGCAGTATTTT
CDR3 protein: CASSLRSGLAAGTDTQYF
V gene: TRBV11-2
J gene: TRBJ2-3
clone size: .
D gene: TRBD2

CDR3 DNA: TGTGCCAGCAGCAGCCGGGACAGGAATTCACCCCTCCACTTT
CDR3 protein: CASSSRDRNSPLHF
V gene: TRBV3-1/TRBV3-2
J gene: TRBJ1-6
clone size: .
D gene: TRBD1

CDR3 DNA: TGTGCCAGTAGCCTAGGACAGGTCCGACGAGAGACCCAGTACTTC
CDR3 protein: CASSLGQVRRETQYF
V gene: TRBV19
J gene: TRBJ2-5
clone size: few
D gene: TRBD1

CDR3 DNA: TGTGCCAGCAGACCGATTGGGGCGGTAATGAACACTGAAGCTTTCTTT
CDR3 protein: CASRPIGAVMNTEAFF
V gene: TRBV2
J gene: TRBJ1-1
clone size: .
D gene: .

CDR3 DNA: TGTGCCAGCAGTTACACCTCACAGGGGGGGCAGCCCCAGCATTTT
CDR3 protein: CASSYTSQGGQPQHF
V gene: TRBV6-6
J gene: TRBJ1-5
clone size: .
D gene: TRBD1

CDR3 DNA: TGTGCCAGCAGCCAGCTGGACAGGGGTGTGCCTGGCTACACCTTC
CDR3 protein: CASSQLDRGVPGYTF
V gene: TRBV16
J gene: TRBJ1-2
clone size: .
D gene: TRBD1

CDR3 DNA: TGTGCCACCCTAGCGGGAGGGCCCAATGAGCAGTTCTTC
CDR3 protein: CATLAGGPNEQFF
V gene: TRBV6-5
J gene: TRBJ2-1
clone size: .
D gene: TRBD2

CDR3 DNA: TGTGCCAGCACCGGGACACAGGGTCAGCCCCAGCATTTT
CDR3 protein: CASTGTQGQPQHF
V gene: TRBV12-3/TRBV12-4
J gene: TRBJ1-5
clone size: .
D gene: .

CDR3 DNA: TGTGCCAGCAGTGCCCAGGGGGCTGGTGGCTACACCTTC
CDR3 protein: CASSAQGAGGYTF
V gene: TRBV25-1
J gene: TRBJ1-2
clone size: .
D gene: TRBD1

CDR3 DNA: TGTGCCTCTAAGGGGGATGCTGGAAACACCATATATTTT
CDR3 protein: CASKGDAGNTIYF
V gene: TRBV18
J gene: TRBJ1-3
clone size: .
D gene: .

CDR3 DNA: TGTGCCAGCAGCCATAGCGGGAGGGGGAACGAGCAGTACTTC
CDR3 protein: CASSHSGRGNEQYF
V gene: TRBV3-1/TRBV3-2
J gene: TRBJ2-7
clone size: .
D gene: TRBD2

CDR3 DNA: TGTGCCAGCAGGAGGAAGAGCTGGAACACTGAAGCTTTCTTT
CDR3 protein: CASRRKSWNTEAFF
V gene: TRBV27
J gene: TRBJ1-1
clone size: .
D gene: .

CDR3 DNA: TGCGCCAGCAGCTTGGGAGAGGGCGGGGAGCTGTTTTTT
CDR3 protein: CASSLGEGGELFF
V gene: TRBV5-1
J gene: TRBJ2-2
clone size: .
D gene: .

CDR3 DNA: TGCAGTGCTAGCTTGAACTATGGCTACACCTTC
CDR3 protein: CSASLNYGYTF
V gene: TRBV20-1
J gene: TRBJ1-2
clone size: .
D gene: .

CDR3 DNA: TGTGCCAGCAGCTTGGAAAGGAGGACAGATACGCAGTATTTT
CDR3 protein: CASSLERRTDTQYF
V gene: TRBV5-4
J gene: TRBJ2-3
clone size: .
D gene: .

CDR3 DNA: TGTGCTAGTGGCCAGGACAGGTTTAAGGACAATGAGCAGTTCTTC
CDR3 protein: CASGQDRFKDNEQFF
V gene: TRBV12-5
J gene: TRBJ2-1
clone size: .
D gene: TRBD1

CDR3 DNA: TGCGCCAGCAGGCCTAGCGAGGGACTCGGGACCCAGTACTTC
CDR3 protein: CASRPSEGLGTQYF
V gene: TRBV5-1
J gene: TRBJ2-5
clone size: few
D gene: .

CDR3 DNA: TGTGCCAGCAGTGAACCTTCCCTCGGGAACACTGAAGCTTTCTTT
CDR3 protein: CASSEPSLGNTEAFF
V gene: TRBV6-1
J gene: TRBJ1-1
clone size: .
D gene: .

CDR3 DNA: TGCAGCGTTGGGGCTACCAGGGAGGCCTATGGCTACACCTTC
CDR3 protein: CSVGATREAYGYTF
V gene: TRBV29-1
J gene: TRBJ1-2
clone size: .
D gene: .

CDR3 DNA: TGTGCCAGCAGCTTAGCGCCGGACAGGGGGTACGAGCAGTACTTC
CDR3 protein: CASSLAPDRGYEQYF
V gene: TRBV7-6
J gene: TRBJ2-7
clone size: .
D gene: TRBD1